These 32 T cell receptor beta chains originate from one sample sequenced in a study of blood T cell repertoires in COVID-19. Repertoires were generated with immunoSEQ multiplex PCR, while TCRdb's copy carries only in-frame clones and drops some. Altogether over 130,000 clones are present, around 86% being singletons, with the ten largest covering under 6.5%. Sequenced input: peripheral blood. These receptors all come from a human donor in a cohort sampled during active COVID-19.

The chain recombines TRBV13 with TRBJ2-3; 14 positions agree with TRBD2. After removal of 6 bases from V and 5 bases from J, the junction contained 7 bases not matched to a gene. Germline V gene data show CDR1 as PRHDT and CDR2 as FYEKMQ (reference sequence). The CDR3 is made up of 16 amino acids. The CDR3 nucleotides are TGTGCCAGCAGTTCTTCCGGACTAGCGGGAGGAGATACGCAGTATTTT. Translating gives CASSSSGLAGGDTQYF.

The chain has TRBV11-2 and TRBJ2-7, with 9 nucleotides matching TRBD2. The CDR3 is 16 residues long. The germline V gene encodes CDR1 SGHAT and CDR2 FQNNGV. The V and J ends lost 4 bases and 4 bases, in that order; junction bases with no gene match: 11. CDR3 in amino acids: CASSSGRGGTGYEQYF. In DNA form, the CDR3 reads TGTGCCAGCAGCTCCGGGCGGGGGGGCACTGGGTACGAGCAGTACTTC.

The CDR3 DNA is TGTGCCAGCAGTTACTCGTCCCTACCTAAAGAAATGGATGAGCAGTTCTTC. This sequence encodes CASSYSSLPKEMDEQFF. This chain joins TRBV6-2 or TRBV6-3 and TRBJ2-1; D call uncertain. Trimming took off 0 bases at V and 8 bases at J, with 20 bases between the two ends. CDR3 length: 17 amino acids. Germline loops: CDR1 MNHEY, CDR2 SVGEGT.

The chain is built from TRBV7-8 and TRBJ2-7, with 9 bases aligning to TRBD1. This CDR3 spans 18 amino acids. J gave up 0 bases and V 5 bases, and 14 bases lay outside the gene matches. Germline CDR1 SGHVS, CDR2 FQNEAQ. In nucleotides, the CDR3 is TGTGCCAGCAGCCCCCGGGGGAGATGGGACAGGGTCTCCTACGAGCAGTACTTC. Its translation is CASSPRGRWDRVSYEQYF.

This chain's CDR3 is CASSQYSGDSYEQYF. CDR3 sequence (DNA): TGCGCCAGCAGCCAATATTCGGGAGACTCCTACGAGCAGTACTTC. The rearrangement joins TRBV4-1 to TRBJ2-7, with a possible D match to TRBD2 (6 bases). V was shortened by 2 bases and J by 0 bases, with 11 bases between the two germline ends. The CDR3 runs to 15 residues. In germline, CDR1 is MGHRA, CDR2 YSYEKL.

The chain carries TRBV7-8 and TRBJ2-2; TRBD2 aligns across 7 bases. This CDR3 has 14 residues. CDR1 and CDR2 from the germline V gene are SGHVS and FQNEAQ. The V gene end was trimmed by 5 bases and the J gene end by 6 bases; junction bases not matched to a gene: 6. The chain's CDR3 is CASSRVGGAGELFF. CDR3 nucleotide sequence: TGTGCCAGCAGCCGAGTGGGAGGGGCCGGGGAGCTGTTTTTT.

The chain uses TRBV24-1 and TRBJ1-2; 8 bases align to TRBD1. V gave up 3 bases and J gave up 6 bases; unmatched junction bases: 8. Germline-derived CDR1 and CDR2 are KGHDR and SFDVKD. This CDR3 is 15 amino acids long. The CDR3: CATSDPDQGANGYTF. CDR3 in DNA: TGTGCCACCAGTGATCCGGACCAGGGGGCGAATGGCTACACCTTC.

The chain links TRBV2 to TRBJ1-5; 10 bases line up with TRBD1. The CDR3 has 14 residues. Per the germline V gene, CDR1 is SNHLY and CDR2 is FYNNEI. J gave up 6 bases and V 7 bases, and 6 bases lay outside the gene matches. CDR3 amino acids: CASKGGDRGQPQHF. Written as DNA, the CDR3 is TGTGCCAGCAAGGGTGGGGACAGGGGTCAGCCCCAGCATTTT.

The gene calls are TRBV5-1 and TRBJ2-5; 9 bases align to TRBD2. Germline CDR1 is SGHRS and CDR2 is YFSETQ. The CDR3 spans 16 residues. The trim removed 2 bases at V and 2 bases at J, leaving 7 bases unmatched. Here the CDR3 reads CASSLRGGARQETQYF. Here the CDR3 DNA reads TGCGCCAGCAGCTTACGCGGGGGGGCAAGGCAAGAGACCCAGTACTTC. Filled out from reference TRBV5-1 and TRBJ2-5, the complete variable domain reads KAGVTQTPRYLIKTRGQQVTLSCSPISGHRSVSWYQQTPGQGLQFLFEYFSETQRNKGNFPGRFSGRQFSNSRSEMNVSTLELGDSALYLCASSLRGGARQETQYFGPGTRLLVL.

The chain joins TRBV7-9 to TRBJ2-7; D perhaps matches TRBD1 (5 bases). With 5 bases removed from V and 3 bases from J, the gap between germline ends came to 14 bases. Germline values: CDR1 SEHNR, CDR2 FQNEAQ (reference sequence). This CDR3 has 14 residues. This CDR3 reads CASSDLRVNYEQYF. The CDR3 bases are TGTGCCAGCAGCGACCTCAGGGTTAACTACGAGCAGTACTTC.

Only a few counts were recorded for this clone. This sequence joins TRBV28 and TRBJ1-6; 8 bases match TRBD1. With V trimmed by 6 bases and J by 3 bases, 4 bases remained unmatched. This CDR3 is 15 amino acids long. Germline V gene sequence: CDR1 MDHEN, CDR2 SYDVKM. CDR3 sequence: CASSPDRDYNSPLHF. The CDR3 DNA reads as TGTGCCAGCAGCCCGGACAGGGACTATAATTCACCCCTCCACTTT.

The chain carries TRBV4-2 and TRBJ2-6; TRBD1 agrees at 8 bases. The V segment lost 0 bases and the J segment 2 bases; nucleotides outside the gene matches: 12. CDR3 length: 20 residues. Germline lookup yields CDR1 LGHNA and CDR2 YNFKEQ. The CDR3 DNA sequence: TGTGCCAGCAGCCAAGAAGGGCCAGGGGGCGTACGGGCTGGGGCCAACGTCCTGACTTTC. As protein: CASSQEGPGGVRAGANVLTF.

This rearrangement joins TRBV28 to TRBJ1-4; D is perhaps TRBD1 (6 bases). V was clipped by 11 bases and J by 0 bases, with 13 bases between them. The CDR3 has 14 amino acids. Germline loops: CDR1 MDHEN, CDR2 SYDVKM. The CDR3 bases are TGTGCCGGTTCTGGGACACCAACTAATGAAAAACTGTTTTTT. Residues: CAGSGTPTNEKLFF.

The chain joins TRBV7-3 to TRBJ2-4, with D tentatively TRBD2 (7 bases). There are 16 residues in the CDR3. V lost 6 bases, J lost 0 bases, and 15 bases lay in between. Germline lookup yields CDR1 SGHTA and CDR2 FQGTGA. The CDR3 region is CASSSGRGIAKNIQYF. CDR3 in DNA: TGTGCCAGCAGTTCGGGGAGGGGGATAGCCAAAAACATTCAGTACTTC.

This CDR3 is CASGGTGRVRNTEAFF. As DNA, the CDR3 is TGCGCCAGCGGGGGGACAGGGCGAGTACGGAACACTGAAGCTTTCTTT. The J gene is TRBJ1-1, the V gene TRBV10-2; 9 bases map to TRBD1. Losses at the gene ends were 8 bases for V and 1 base for J; bases not matched to a gene: 11. This CDR3 comprises 16 residues. Looked up from germline, CDR1 is WSHSY and CDR2 is SAAADI.

The chain uses TRBV2 and TRBJ2-7; a possible D gene is TRBD2 (5 bases). V was trimmed by 8 bases and J by 6 bases, leaving 17 bases between them. Germline CDR1 reads SNHLY; CDR2 reads FYNNEI. The CDR3 is 13 amino acids. The CDR3 DNA follows: TGTGCCAGCCAGGACGGACTCTGGGGCGAGCAGTACTTC. This gives the protein CASQDGLWGEQYF.

This clone has only one observation. The chain recombines TRBV27 with TRBJ1-1; D perhaps matches TRBD1 (6 bases). CDR1 is MNHEY and CDR2 is SMNVEV in the germline V gene (reference sequence). Trimming removed 8 bases from V and 4 bases from J, with 17 bases in between. The CDR3 has 14 amino acids. The CDR3 bases are TGTGCCAGCCATCCCGGGGGGCAGAGCACTGAAGCTTTCTTT. It translates to CASHPGGQSTEAFF.

The chain employs TRBV10-2 and TRBJ1-5, with TRBD1 identical over 9 bases. From germline, CDR1 is WSHSY and CDR2 SAAADI. The V segment lost 1 base and the J segment 5 bases; nucleotides outside the gene matches: 6. This CDR3 has 16 amino acids. CDR3 loop: CASSELTGGGHQPQHF. DNA of the CDR3: TGCGCCAGCAGTGAGTTAACAGGGGGCGGACATCAGCCCCAGCATTTT.

The rearrangement uses TRBV5-1 and TRBJ2-1, with 14 bases lining up with TRBD2. After removal of 3 bases from V and 3 bases from J, the junction contained 5 bases not matched to a gene. The CDR3 is 17 amino acids. From germline, CDR1 is SGHRS and CDR2 YFSETQ. CDR3 bases: TGCGCCAGCAGCTCAGGACTAGCGGGAGGTTACTACAATGAGCAGTTCTTC. This gives the protein CASSSGLAGGYYNEQFF.

This chain joins TRBV28 and TRBJ1-1; 7 nucleotides agree with TRBD1. J lost 7 bases, V lost 4 bases, and 12 bases had no gene match. The CDR3 sequence is 15 residues long. Germline CDR1 is MDHEN and CDR2 is SYDVKM. The CDR3 sequence is CASSSQTGLPIEAFF. CDR3 DNA: TGTGCCAGCAGTTCCCAGACAGGGCTACCTATTGAAGCTTTCTTT.

The chain couples TRBV27 to TRBJ2-3; 12 bases line up with TRBD2. The CDR3 extends over 15 amino acids. Trimming took 6 bases from V and 6 from J; bases not matched to a gene: 7. CDR1 is MNHEY, CDR2 SMNVEV, per germline (reference sequence). Here the CDR3 reads CASRASGRGGDTQYF. In DNA form, the CDR3 reads TGTGCCAGCAGGGCTAGCGGGAGGGGAGGGGATACGCAGTATTTT.

The chain joins TRBV5-1 to TRBJ2-1; D unclear. Trimming removed 0 bases at V and 4 bases at J, with 14 bases between. This CDR3 is 16 amino acids long. The germline CDR1 and CDR2 sequences are SGHRS and YFSETQ. The CDR3, as DNA: TGCGCCAGCAGCTTGGCCCCCATCAACAGATACAATGAGCAGTTCTTC. Its protein is CASSLAPINRYNEQFF.

The CDR3 spells CASSVGEGSEQYF. CDR3 bases: TGTGCCAGCAGCGTAGGTGAGGGATCTGAGCAGTACTTC. This chain uses TRBV9 with TRBJ2-7; the D gene is possibly TRBD2 (5 bases). Trimming removed 0 bases at V and 7 bases at J, with 11 bases between. This CDR3 contains 13 residues. Looked up from germline, CDR1 is SGDLS and CDR2 is YYNGEE.

A few counts support this clone. This chain links TRBV6-4 with TRBJ2-3; possibly TRBD2 for D (5 bases). CDR3 length: 15 amino acids. The germline gives CDR1 MRHNA, CDR2 SNTAGT. The V and J ends lost 3 bases and 3 bases respectively, with 13 bases between them. CDR3 sequence: CASSEGGGGTDTQYF. The DNA for the CDR3 is TGTGCCAGCAGTGAAGGAGGAGGTGGGACAGATACGCAGTATTTT.

This clone was seen only once. The V gene is TRBV11-2, the J gene TRBJ2-5; tentative D call: TRBD1 (6 bases). V was shortened by 1 base and J by 2 bases, with 11 bases between the two germline ends. The CDR3 totals 15 residues. Germline CDR1 and CDR2: SGHAT and FQNNGV. The CDR3 DNA is TGTGCCAGCAGCTTAGGCAGGGGAAGTCAAGAGACCCAGTACTTC. Translated, it gives CASSLGRGSQETQYF.

As DNA, the CDR3 is TGCAGCGTCTCGGGACACCGGAACACTGAAGCTTTCTTT. Protein: CSVSGHRNTEAFF. J is TRBJ1-1 and V is TRBV29-1; tentatively, D is TRBD1 (6 bases). Germline values: CDR1 SQVTM, CDR2 ANQGSEA. Trimming shortened V by 6 bases and J by 1 base, and 12 bases separated the two germline ends. CDR3 length: 13 residues.

The chain joins TRBV7-9 to TRBJ2-7, with D maybe TRBD2 (6 bases). The V end lost 5 bases, the J end lost 2 bases, and 13 bases lay between the germline ends. From germline, CDR1 is SEHNR and CDR2 FQNEAQ (reference sequence). CDR3 length: 14 residues. The CDR3 DNA is TGTGCCAGCAGCCGCGAGGGAGGCCCCTACGAGCAGTACTTC. Its translation: CASSREGGPYEQYF.

Note on this clone: The identical CDR3 is also encoded by other nucleotide sequences in the sample. This rearrangement joins TRBV11-2 to TRBJ2-7; TRBD1 agrees at 8 bases. CDR1 and CDR2 from the germline V gene are SGHAT and FQNNGV. After removal of 5 bases from V and 4 bases from J, the junction contained 7 bases not matched to a gene. The CDR3 runs 14 residues. The DNA for the CDR3 is TGTGCCAGCAGCCCCTCAACAGGGGGTTACGAGCAGTACTTC. Translated, it gives CASSPSTGGYEQYF.

This clone came up once. The chain joins TRBV21-1 to TRBJ2-3; the DNA was not used to check the table's D call, TRBD2. TRBV21-1 is tagged as a pseudogene. The CDR3 covers 16 residues. This CDR3 reads CASSKSTSGSTDTQYF. The CDR3 bases are TGTGCCAGCAGCAAATCGACTAGCGGGAGCACAGATACGCAGTATTTT.

This chain links TRBV19 with TRBJ1-1, with 7 bases fitting TRBD1. V gave up 5 bases and J gave up 11 bases; unmatched junction bases: 8. The CDR3 runs 12 residues. The V gene's germline CDR1 is LNHDA and CDR2 SQIVND (reference sequence). CDR3 region: CASSPQGDRAFF. In nucleotides, the CDR3 is TGTGCCAGTAGTCCCCAGGGGGATCGGGCTTTCTTT.

The chain carries TRBV18 and TRBJ1-3; maybe TRBD1 (5 bases). The CDR3 runs 14 residues. CDR1 and CDR2 from the germline V gene are KGHSH and LQKENI. V was clipped by 3 bases and J by 5 bases, with 11 bases between them. The CDR3 spells CASSPNDSRNTIYF. In DNA form, the CDR3 reads TGTGCCAGCTCACCCAACGACAGTCGAAACACCATATATTTT.

V is TRBV7-2 and J is TRBJ2-5; 10 bases are shared with TRBD1. Trimming removed 5 bases from V and 10 bases from J; junction bases left unmatched: 13. Germline CDR1 reads SGHTA; CDR2 reads FQGNSA. The CDR3 is 15 amino acids. As DNA, the CDR3 is TGTGCCAGCAGCCCAGCGACAGGGAGGACAGGGGGCCAGTACTTC. This codes for CASSPATGRTGGQYF.